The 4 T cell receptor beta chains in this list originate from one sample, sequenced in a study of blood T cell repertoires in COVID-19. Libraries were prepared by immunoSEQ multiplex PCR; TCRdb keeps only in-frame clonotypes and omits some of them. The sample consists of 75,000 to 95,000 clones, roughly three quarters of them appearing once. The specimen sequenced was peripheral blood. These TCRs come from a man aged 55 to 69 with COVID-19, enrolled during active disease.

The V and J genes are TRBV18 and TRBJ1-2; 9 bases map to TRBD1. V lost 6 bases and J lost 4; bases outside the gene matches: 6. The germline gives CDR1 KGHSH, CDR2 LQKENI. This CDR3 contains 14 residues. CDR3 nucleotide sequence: TGTGCCAGCTCGGGACAGGGTGCATTCTATGGCTACACCTTC. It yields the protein CASSGQGAFYGYTF.

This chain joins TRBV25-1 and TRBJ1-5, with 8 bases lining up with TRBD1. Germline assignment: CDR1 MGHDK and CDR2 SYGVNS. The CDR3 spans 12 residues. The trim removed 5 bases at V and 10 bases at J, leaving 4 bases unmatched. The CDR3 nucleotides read TGTGCCAGCAGTTTACCAGGGGGCCCCCAGCATTTT. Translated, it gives CASSLPGGPQHF.

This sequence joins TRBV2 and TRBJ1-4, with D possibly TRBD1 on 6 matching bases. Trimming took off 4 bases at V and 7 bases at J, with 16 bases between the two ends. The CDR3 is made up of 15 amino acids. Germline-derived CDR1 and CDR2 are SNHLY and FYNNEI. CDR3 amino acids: CASSAYRVGSEKLFF. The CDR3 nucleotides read TGTGCCAGCAGTGCCTACAGGGTGGGGAGTGAAAAACTGTTTTTT.

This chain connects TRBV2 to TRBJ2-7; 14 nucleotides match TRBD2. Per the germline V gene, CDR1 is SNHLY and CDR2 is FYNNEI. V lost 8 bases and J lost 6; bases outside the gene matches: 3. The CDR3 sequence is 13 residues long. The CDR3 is CASSGLAGVEQYF. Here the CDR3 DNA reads TGTGCCAGCTCGGGACTAGCGGGAGTCGAGCAGTACTTC.